The source of this T cell receptor (beta chain) is a study of T cell repertoires in cytomegalovirus infection. Study-wide results and limits: Frequencies of public TCR beta families were cumulated, and this identified carriers of CMV plus the relevant HLA. The study found HLA-C-restricted CMV-specific TCR beta clonotypes dominating the ex vivo response.

This CDR3 comprises 14 residues. Germline-derived CDR1 and CDR2 are LNHDA and SQIVND (reference sequence). With 8 bases removed from V and 5 bases from J, the gap between germline ends came to 19 bases. This clonotype turned up a few times. The antigen remains unidentified. TCRdb re-called the reads through MiXCR, storing one row per CDR3 protein. Of about a million distinct CDR3 sequences in the sample, 31% were seen once. The receptor was isolated from a human donor in good health (CMV status not recorded). Some clones in this sample may be carry-over from other donors' samples. This chain uses TRBV19 with TRBJ2-7; TRBD2 is a possible D gene (7 bases). The sample consisted of cultured CD8+ T cells from PBMCs, taken from culture after CMV antigen stimulation. CDR3 amino acids: CASSDERGGDEQYF. In DNA form, the CDR3 reads TGTGCCAGTTCCGACGAGAGGGGGGGCGACGAGCAGTACTTC.